The T cell receptor beta chain under discussion was sequenced for a study of chemoradiotherapy in HPV16-positive cancers. General study points: Candidate HPV-specific clones and E7-related TCR motifs grew in tumor during treatment.

The germline V gene encodes CDR1 SGHDT and CDR2 YYEEEE. Trimming took off 2 bases at V and 5 bases at J, with 8 bases between the two ends. The CDR3 totals 13 residues. Concerning this clone itself: Its antigen is not identified.

Here immunoSEQ multiplex PCR was the method, and the copy in TCRdb shows in-frame clones only, minus some. The sample consists of 30,000 to 40,000 clones, about four fifths of them appearing once. Repertoires were sampled repeatedly during chemoradiotherapy. The sequence derives from a human donor with HPV-associated anogenital cancer. The specimen was blood, collected from a patient who underwent chemoradiotherapy. The chain has TRBV5-6 and TRBJ2-1, with no clear D. The CDR3 DNA reads TGTGCCAGCAGCTTCGGACCAGACAATGAGCAGTTCTTC. It translates to CASSFGPDNEQFF.